This TCR beta chain was sequenced for a study of blood T cell repertoires in COVID-19. Repertoires were generated with immunoSEQ multiplex PCR, while TCRdb's copy carries only in-frame clones and drops some. The sample records more than 100,000 clones, about four fifths being singletons. With 7 bases removed from V and 5 bases from J, the gap between germline ends came to 20 bases. The germline V gene encodes CDR1 MNHEY and CDR2 SVGAGI. This CDR3 has 15 residues. The sequence was obtained from a woman in her 30s who had recovered from COVID-19. Sequencing was done on a sample of peripheral blood. V and J are TRBV6-5 and TRBJ1-1; maybe TRBD1 (6 bases). CDR3 nucleotides: TGTGCCAGCATTGTAAACAGGGTACAGAGGACTGAAGCTTTCTTT. As protein: CASIVNRVQRTEAFF.